The rows below give T cell receptor beta chains drawn from one sample of a study of regulatory T cells in long-lasting Graves disease. TCRdb reprocessed the multiplex PCR reads via MiXCR and lists one record per CDR3 protein. The sample has 450,000 to 700,000 distinct CDR3 sequences; roughly 14% are singletons. These same data were also listed under a study on T cells in Graves' hyperthyroidism and ophthalmopathy.

The sequenced sample was peripheral blood mononuclear cells (PBMCs), obtained at new diagnosis, from a patient treated with antithyroid drugs. The source is a man aged 25 to 40 with Graves disease. The CDR3 runs from the conserved cysteine through the conserved F or W. D genes are given only for firm matches. Expanded clones are given a class, and other clones once, few, many or no size at all.

TRBJ2-2 TRBD1 many TRBV7-2 CASSGPNRGPGELFF TGTGCCAGCAGCGGGCCCAACAGGGGGCCCGGGGAGCTGTTTTTT
TRBJ2-1 TRBD2 many TRBV24-1 CATSTGGEDEQFF TGTGCCACCAGTACGGGAGGGGAAGATGAGCAGTTCTTC
TRBJ2-3 . . TRBV25-1 CASSETADWDTQYF TGTGCCAGCAGTGAAACGGCGGACTGGGATACGCAGTATTTT
TRBJ1-1 . . TRBV18 CASSPRIGENTEAFF TGTGCCAGCTCACCCAGGATAGGGGAAAACACTGAAGCTTTCTTT
TRBJ1-1 . . TRBV4-1 CASSQTVLNTEAFF TGCGCCAGCAGCCAAACGGTTTTGAACACTGAAGCTTTCTTT
TRBJ2-7 . few TRBV3-1 CASSQEASDSYEQYF TGTGCCAGCAGCCAAGAGGCTAGCGACAGTTACGAGCAGTACTTC
TRBJ2-5 . many TRBV12-3/TRBV12-4 CASSFGLAIKETQYF TGTGCCAGCAGTTTTGGGCTAGCTATCAAAGAGACCCAGTACTTC
TRBJ2-7 . . TRBV5-6 CASSRDPGTGDYEQYF TGTGCCAGCAGCAGGGACCCTGGGACCGGAGACTACGAGCAGTACTTC
TRBJ2-7 . many TRBV11-3 CASSPTPTHEQYF TGTGCCAGCAGCCCGACACCCACCCACGAGCAGTACTTC
TRBJ2-5 TRBD2 many TRBV20-1 CSARALAGPGGETQYF TGCAGTGCTAGGGCTTTAGCGGGGCCCGGGGGAGAGACCCAGTACTTC
TRBJ2-7 . few TRBV4-1 CASSQGPLWGEQYF TGCGCCAGCAGCCAAGGACCCCTCTGGGGCGAGCAGTACTTC
TRBJ2-2 TRBD1 . TRBV18 CASSPLFLRTGVTGELFF TGTGCCAGCTCACCGCTCTTCCTCCGGACAGGGGTTACCGGGGAGCTGTTTTTT
TRBJ2-2 . few TRBV5-1 CASSLASLTINTGELFF TGCGCCAGCAGCTTGGCTTCTCTAACAATAAACACCGGGGAGCTGTTTTTT
TRBJ2-7 TRBD2 . TRBV10-3 CAIPVLAGGPEQYF TGTGCCATCCCAGTGCTAGCGGGAGGGCCCGAGCAGTACTTC
TRBJ1-4 . . TRBV18 CASSPREREGEKLFF TGTGCCAGCTCACCACGTGAACGGGAGGGTGAAAAACTGTTTTTT
TRBJ2-1 . few TRBV7-9 CASSLGPREQFF TGTGCCAGCAGCTTAGGCCCTCGTGAGCAGTTCTTC
TRBJ1-2 TRBD1 many TRBV20-1 CSATPGQGLEGYTF TGCAGTGCTACACCGGGACAGGGTTTGGAAGGCTACACCTTC
TRBJ2-3 TRBD2 few TRBV5-1 CASSLELLAGEPDTQYF TGCGCCAGCAGCTTGGAACTACTAGCGGGAGAACCAGATACGCAGTATTTT
TRBJ1-1 . . TRBV27 CASSFAASTEAFF TGTGCCAGCAGTTTTGCGGCGAGCACTGAAGCTTTCTTT
TRBJ2-5 . many TRBV10-2 CASSEPDRGKETQYF TGCGCCAGCAGTGAACCCGACCGGGGGAAAGAGACCCAGTACTTC
TRBJ2-4 TRBD2 . TRBV5-1 CASSLVTSGRPLIAKNIQYF TGCGCCAGCAGCTTGGTAACTAGCGGGAGGCCTCTGATAGCCAAAAACATTCAGTACTTC
TRBJ1-4 TRBD1 few TRBV3-1 CASSQGQGPTNEKLFF TGTGCCAGCAGCCAGGGACAGGGCCCAACTAATGAAAAACTGTTTTTT
TRBJ2-3 . many TRBV20-1 CSARETSRGTQYF TGCAGTGCTAGAGAGACCTCCCGGGGTACGCAGTATTTT
TRBJ1-4 . many TRBV12-3/TRBV12-4 CASSLADGEKLFF TGTGCCAGCAGTTTAGCCGATGGGGAGAAACTGTTTTTT
TRBJ1-2 . . TRBV29-1 CSVGTPYGYTF TGCAGCGTTGGGACGCCCTATGGCTACACCTTC
TRBJ1-4 . . TRBV11-2 CASGWGGEKLFF TGTGCCAGTGGATGGGGCGGGGAAAAACTGTTTTTT
TRBJ2-1 TRBD2 . TRBV2 CASLAGNYNEQFF TGTGCCAGCCTAGCGGGGAACTACAATGAGCAGTTCTTC
TRBJ2-1 TRBD1 . TRBV7-9 CASSLVSGTGNWNEQFF TGTGCCAGCAGCTTAGTTTCAGGGACAGGGAATTGGAATGAGCAGTTCTTC
TRBJ1-4 . many TRBV27 CASSLRQGIEKLFF TGTGCCAGCAGTTTAAGGCAGGGGATTGAAAAACTGTTTTTT
TRBJ2-1 . . TRBV7-2 CASSLRLPGDEQFF TGTGCCAGCAGCTTGCGACTCCCAGGGGATGAGCAGTTCTTC
TRBJ2-3 TRBD2 . TRBV6-2/TRBV6-3 CASSPQREGLGDTQYF TGTGCCAGCAGCCCTCAGCGGGAGGGCCTCGGAGATACGCAGTATTTT
TRBJ1-4 . many TRBV20-1 CSATATGRNEKLFF TGCAGTGCAACAGCGACAGGTAGAAATGAAAAACTGTTTTTT
TRBJ2-7 . few TRBV11-2 CASSPTSPYEQYF TGTGCCAGCAGCCCGACTAGTCCCTACGAGCAGTACTTC
TRBJ2-1 . many TRBV20-1 CSARENPSYNEQFF TGCAGTGCTAGAGAGAACCCCTCCTACAATGAGCAGTTCTTC
TRBJ1-5 . . TRBV6-2/TRBV6-3 CASSEEYTASNQPQHF TGTGCCAGCAGTGAAGAGTACACCGCTAGCAATCAGCCCCAGCATTTT
TRBJ2-7 . many TRBV11-2 CASSPRSSYEQYF TGTGCCAGCAGCCCTAGGAGCTCCTACGAGCAGTACTTC
TRBJ2-1 TRBD2 few TRBV6-1 CASSSGRENEQFF TGTGCCAGCAGTAGCGGGAGGGAAAATGAGCAGTTCTTC
TRBJ2-3 . many TRBV7-9 CASTPSTDTQYF TGTGCCAGCACCCCAAGCACAGATACGCAGTATTTT
TRBJ2-2 . many TRBV11-2 CASSPQGITGELFF TGTGCCAGCAGCCCCCAGGGGATCACCGGGGAGCTGTTTTTT
TRBJ2-7 TRBD1 many TRBV28 CASSSGTGIEQYF TGTGCCAGCAGTTCCGGGACAGGGATCGAGCAGTACTTC
TRBJ1-1 . many TRBV6-1 CASRATGTEAFF TGTGCCAGCAGGGCCACCGGCACTGAAGCTTTCTTT
TRBJ2-5 . . TRBV24-1 CATSPGEGRETQYF TGTGCCACCAGCCCCGGAGAGGGGAGAGAGACCCAGTACTTC
TRBJ2-7 TRBD1 . TRBV20-1 CSAAPGQVYEQYF TGCAGTGCTGCTCCGGGACAGGTCTACGAGCAGTACTTC
TRBJ2-3 TRBD2 many TRBV10-1 CASSTSGSINADTQYF TGCGCCAGCAGTACTAGCGGGAGTATAAATGCAGATACGCAGTATTTT
TRBJ1-2 . many TRBV4-2 CASSQDVGTYNYGYTF TGTGCCAGCAGCCAAGACGTGGGCACATATAACTATGGCTACACCTTC
TRBJ1-5 . . TRBV19 CASRTTAYSNQPQHF TGTGCCAGTAGGACGACGGCTTATAGCAATCAGCCCCAGCATTTT
TRBJ2-1 TRBD2 . TRBV19 CASSLIAGAQNEQFF TGTGCCAGTAGTTTAATAGCGGGAGCTCAAAATGAGCAGTTCTTC
TRBJ2-6 . many TRBV5-1 CASSFSGNSGANVLTF TGCGCCAGCAGCTTTTCCGGCAACTCTGGGGCCAACGTCCTGACTTTC
TRBJ2-5 TRBD2 many TRBV11-2 CASSLQLAGVGETQYF TGTGCCAGCAGCTTACAACTAGCGGGAGTAGGGGAGACCCAGTACTTC
TRBJ2-5 TRBD2 many TRBV7-9 CASSTTSGSAETQYF TGTGCCAGCAGCACAACTAGCGGGAGTGCAGAGACCCAGTACTTC
TRBJ2-7 . many TRBV7-9 CASSTPDQTYEQYF TGTGCCAGCAGCACCCCGGACCAGACCTACGAGCAGTACTTC
TRBJ2-1 TRBD2 . TRBV12-3/TRBV12-4 CASSHLAGGFYNEQFF TGTGCCAGCAGCCACTTAGCGGGGGGGTTCTACAATGAGCAGTTCTTC
TRBJ2-2 . many TRBV7-2 CASSSPLGGEAGELFF TGTGCCAGCAGCTCCCCCCTCGGCGGAGAGGCCGGGGAGCTGTTTTTT
TRBJ2-5 . many TRBV6-2/TRBV6-3 CASSPWLEGGGETQYF TGTGCCAGCAGTCCCTGGCTAGAGGGCGGCGGAGAGACCCAGTACTTC
TRBJ2-1 TRBD2 few TRBV7-2 CASSSGRAAEQFF TGTGCCAGCAGCTCAGGGAGGGCGGCAGAGCAGTTCTTC
TRBJ2-1 . . TRBV5-1 CASSLEGGREQFF TGCGCCAGCAGCTTGGAGGGGGGGCGCGAGCAGTTCTTC
TRBJ1-2 . many TRBV27 CASSLRGLYGYTF TGTGCCAGCAGCTTGAGGGGACTTTATGGCTACACCTTC
TRBJ1-2 . many TRBV6-1 CASCRARGYYGYTF TGTGCCAGCTGCCGGGCAAGAGGGTACTATGGCTACACCTTC
TRBJ2-1 TRBD2 few TRBV27 CASRPSGRGDNEQFF TGTGCCAGCAGGCCTAGCGGGAGGGGGGACAATGAGCAGTTCTTC
TRBJ2-5 . many TRBV5-1 CASSLEPGETQYF TGCGCCAGCAGCTTGGAGCCGGGGGAGACCCAGTACTTC